The present T cell receptor (beta chain) was sequenced within a study of T-cell reconstitution after alpha-beta-depleted transplantation in children. CDR3 length: 15 residues. Trimming took off 6 bases at V and 4 bases at J, with 15 bases between the two ends. Unique molecular identifiers featured in how the TCRbeta library was prepared. Via MiXCR, TCRdb re-called the PCR reads, giving one row per CDR3 protein. Among more than 450,000 distinct CDR3 sequences listed, about 17% were seen once. This clonotype was seen a few times. This receptor was identified in a human donor who donated a stem cell graft to a child with acute lymphoblastic leukemia. The rearrangement joins TRBV12-3 or TRBV12-4 to TRBJ2-2; tentatively, D is TRBD1 or TRBD2 (5 bases each). Sequenced here: PBMCs from the stem cell graft donor, sampled from the stem cell graft. In nucleotides, the CDR3 is TGTGCCAGCAGGAGAGGGCAGGGAGTCACCGGGGAGCTGTTTTTT. Translated, it gives CASRRGQGVTGELFF.